Each of the 30 T cell receptor beta chains below was sequenced from the same sample in a study of blood T cell repertoires in COVID-19. Profiled with immunoSEQ multiplex PCR; TCRdb holds only in-frame clones, not every one. Counted here are roughly 180,000 clones, approximately 85% occurring once; the ten biggest clones make up 7% to 10%. The sequenced sample was peripheral blood. These receptor sequences come from a woman aged 60-70 years with COVID-19, enrolled during active disease.

The genes are TRBV7-9 and TRBJ2-2; D perhaps matches TRBD2 (6 bases). The CDR3 covers 15 residues. Germline V CDR1 and CDR2: SEHNR, FQNEAQ (reference sequence). V was pared by 8 bases and J by 0 bases, with 13 bases between. The CDR3 loop reads CASGGIGPNTGELFF. The CDR3 coding sequence is TGTGCCAGCGGGGGGATTGGACCGAACACCGGGGAGCTGTTTTTT.

The count of this clone is one. The rearrangement joins TRBV9 to TRBJ1-6; perhaps TRBD1 as D (5 bases). The CDR3 sequence is 14 residues long. Trimming removed 1 base at V and 9 bases at J, with 11 bases between. Germline V gives CDR1 SGDLS, CDR2 YYNGEE. The CDR3 sequence is CASSVRGEGSPLHF. CDR3 nucleotides: TGTGCCAGCAGCGTACGGGGGGAGGGTTCACCCCTCCACTTT.

This chain uses TRBV5-1 with TRBJ1-1, with 8 nucleotides matching TRBD1. Germline-derived CDR1 and CDR2 are SGHRS and YFSETQ. J was trimmed by 3 bases and V by 2 bases; bases with no gene match: 6. The CDR3 has 15 amino acids. The CDR3, as DNA: TGCGCCAGCAGCTTACACAGGGGGAGGGACACTGAAGCTTTCTTT. Translated: CASSLHRGRDTEAFF. Based on the CDR3 plus reference TRBV5-1 and TRBJ1-1, the full variable domain is KAGVTQTPRYLIKTRGQQVTLSCSPISGHRSVSWYQQTPGQGLQFLFEYFSETQRNKGNFPGRFSGRQFSNSRSEMNVSTLELGDSALYLCASSLHRGRDTEAFFGQGTRLTVV.

The chain has TRBV19 and TRBJ1-4; 7 bases map to TRBD1. This CDR3 region has 14 residues. CDR1 and CDR2 from the germline V gene are LNHDA and SQIVND (reference sequence). Trimming cost V 6 bases and J 8 bases; bases outside gene matches: 9. The CDR3 region has the DNA TGTGCCAGTAGCCGGCAGGGGGTAGGGGAAAAACTGTTTTTT. Encoded protein: CASSRQGVGEKLFF.

The chain combines TRBV5-1 with TRBJ1-2; D is ambiguous. The ends were cut back, 4 bases at V and 8 bases at J, with 15 bases in the middle. The germline CDR1 and CDR2 sequences are SGHRS and YFSETQ. This CDR3 spans 13 amino acids. The CDR3 here is CASSTSGEAGYTF. CDR3 bases: TGCGCCAGCAGCACTAGCGGGGAAGCAGGCTACACCTTC.

The J gene is TRBJ1-5, the V gene TRBV24-1, with a possible D match to TRBD1 (5 bases). V was clipped by 7 bases and J by 0 bases, with 9 bases between them. The CDR3 is made up of 14 amino acids. CDR1 is KGHDR and CDR2 is SFDVKD in the germline V gene. The CDR3: CATRDNNSNQPQHF. The CDR3, as DNA: TGTGCCACCAGGGACAACAATAGCAATCAGCCCCAGCATTTT.

In its sample, this clone was seen a few times. The V call is TRBV5-1, the J call TRBJ2-1, with 8 bases that match TRBD2. J gave up 5 bases and V 0 bases, and 4 bases lay outside the gene matches. The CDR3 has 15 residues. Germline V CDR1 and CDR2: SGHRS, YFSETQ. CDR3 DNA: TGCGCCAGCAGCTTGGTGCGGGGGGTCGACAATGAGCAGTTCTTC. This sequence encodes CASSLVRGVDNEQFF.

This clone has only a few counts. This chain uses TRBV28 with TRBJ2-7, with 9 bases lining up with TRBD1. CDR1 is MDHEN, CDR2 SYDVKM, per germline. The V and J ends lost 2 bases and 2 bases, in that order; junction bases with no gene match: 4. The CDR3 contains 15 residues. The chain's CDR3 is CASSLTGGKAYEQYV. DNA of the CDR3: TGTGCCAGCAGTTTAACAGGGGGCAAAGCCTACGAGCAGTACGTC.

This clone was seen ten or more times. The chain recombines TRBV4-1 with TRBJ2-3; TRBD2 matches at 13 bases. Germline V gene sequence: CDR1 MGHRA, CDR2 YSYEKL. This CDR3 comprises 19 residues. V gave up 4 bases and J gave up 0 bases; unmatched junction bases: 10. The CDR3 coding sequence is TGCGCCAGCAGCCCCCCCGGACTAGCGGGGGCGCCAAGCACAGATACGCAGTATTTT. Translating gives CASSPPGLAGAPSTDTQYF.

The table lists this clone with many counts. This chain links TRBV2 with TRBJ2-2; TRBD2 is a possible D gene (6 bases). CDR1 is SNHLY, CDR2 FYNNEI, per germline. This CDR3 region has 14 residues. Trimming cost V 2 bases and J 5 bases, with 9 bases left between them. The CDR3 DNA reads as TGTGCCAGCAGTGAACAACGGGGGACCGGGGAGCTGTTTTTT. This gives the protein CASSEQRGTGELFF.

The chain has TRBV11-2 and TRBJ2-6; no reliable D call. Per the germline V gene, CDR1 is SGHAT and CDR2 is FQNNGV. CDR3 length: 14 amino acids. V lost 6 bases and J lost 0, with 6 bases in between. CDR3 nucleotide sequence: TGTGCCAGCAGTTATAACTCTGGGGCCAACGTCCTGACTTTC. Amino acid sequence: CASSYNSGANVLTF.

The chain recombines TRBV3-1 (or the pseudogene TRBV3-2) with TRBJ2-7; no clear D gene. V lost 5 bases and J 3 bases, leaving 14 bases between the germline ends. Germline loops: CDR1 LGHDT, CDR2 YNNKEL (reference sequence). The CDR3 is 14 residues long. CDR3 bases: TGTGCCAGCAGCTCCCCTGAGAGGCTCTACGAGCAGTACTTC. It yields the protein CASSSPERLYEQYF.

The rearrangement links TRBV5-1 to TRBJ2-5; tentatively, D is TRBD2 (7 bases). This CDR3 contains 18 residues. CDR1 is SGHRS, CDR2 YFSETQ, per germline. Between the trimmed V and J ends, which lost 2 bases and 5 bases, there was a span of 25 bases. The CDR3 coding sequence is TGCGCCAGCAGCTTAGGGGGGGTTATGGTTGGTGCGATCGAGACCCAGTACTTC. Its protein product is CASSLGGVMVGAIETQYF.

The chain uses TRBV11-2 and TRBJ1-1; the match to TRBD1 covers 7 bases. The germline V gene has CDR1 SGHAT and CDR2 FQNNGV. Trimming cost V 4 bases and J 4 bases; bases outside gene matches: 15. There are 17 residues in the CDR3. The CDR3: CASSSYKGTGVGTEAFF. The CDR3, as DNA: TGTGCCAGCAGCTCATACAAGGGTACAGGGGTCGGCACTGAAGCTTTCTTT. Drawing the rest from reference TRBV11-2 and TRBJ1-1, the complete variable domain is EAGVAQSPRYKIIEKRQSVAFWCNPISGHATLYWYQQILGQGPKLLIQFQNNGVVDDSQLPKDRFSAERLKGVDSTLKIQPAKLEDSAVYLCASSSYKGTGVGTEAFFGQGTRLTVV.

The V and J genes are TRBV6-5 and TRBJ2-5; 9 bases are a match to TRBD1. The J segment lost 3 bases and the V segment lost 4 bases, leaving 9 bases of the junction unmatched. The CDR3 sequence is 16 residues long. Germline V gene data show CDR1 as MNHEY and CDR2 as SVGAGI. CDR3 bases: TGTGCCAGCAGTTCCCCCGGGACAGGGATCGAAGAGACCCAGTACTTC. Its protein is CASSSPGTGIEETQYF.

The genes are TRBV4-1 and TRBJ1-2, with TRBD1 matching over 7 bases. This CDR3 has 15 amino acids. The J segment lost 8 bases and the V segment lost 3 bases, leaving 12 bases of the junction unmatched. Germline CDR1 MGHRA, CDR2 YSYEKL. CDR3 coding DNA: TGCGCCAGCAGCCAGAACGTAGGGGGCGACGGGGGCTACACCTTC. This gives the protein CASSQNVGGDGGYTF.

The gene calls are TRBV13 and TRBJ2-5; 7 bases align to TRBD2. The CDR3 runs 13 residues. Per the germline V gene, CDR1 is PRHDT and CDR2 is FYEKMQ (reference sequence). V shed 8 bases, J shed 5 bases, and the junction held 8 bases outside the gene matches. The CDR3: CASRRLAGETQYF. The CDR3, as DNA: TGTGCCAGCCGGAGACTAGCAGGCGAGACCCAGTACTTC.

This chain joins TRBV5-1 and TRBJ2-2; D remains unclear. Deletions cut 3 bases from V and 5 bases from J, with 14 bases between. Germline values: CDR1 SGHRS, CDR2 YFSETQ. CDR3 size: 15 residues. Here the CDR3 reads CASSSTRTLTGELFF. The CDR3 DNA reads TGCGCCAGCAGCTCGACTCGAACCTTAACCGGGGAGCTGTTTTTT.

This chain joins TRBV29-1 and TRBJ1-4; D is perhaps TRBD1 (5 bases). Germline assignment: CDR1 SQVTM and CDR2 ANQGSEA. The CDR3 extends over 12 amino acids. The V end lost 5 bases, the J end lost 4 bases, and 8 bases lay between the germline ends. The chain's CDR3 is CSVWGLNEKLFF. The DNA for the CDR3 is TGCAGCGTTTGGGGCCTTAATGAAAAACTGTTTTTT.

The J gene is TRBJ1-4, the V gene TRBV6-5; D might be TRBD1 (5 bases). This CDR3 comprises 15 residues. Trimming took 0 bases from V and 5 from J, leaving 10 bases between them. The germline CDR1 and CDR2 sequences are MNHEY and SVGAGI. CDR3 sequence: CASSYSGTLNEKLFF. CDR3 DNA: TGTGCCAGCAGTTACTCGGGGACTTTAAATGAAAAACTGTTTTTT.

This chain connects TRBV19 to TRBJ1-1; D is unclear. Trimming shortened V by 1 base and J by 3 bases, and 6 bases separated the two germline ends. Germline-derived CDR1 and CDR2 are LNHDA and SQIVND (reference sequence). There are 13 residues in the CDR3. CDR3 bases: TGTGCCAGTAGTATAGGGCGGGACACTGAAGCTTTCTTT. It is translated as CASSIGRDTEAFF.

The J gene is TRBJ1-4, the V gene TRBV7-3, with D perhaps TRBD1 (5 bases). This CDR3 spans 20 amino acids. CDR1 SGHTA and CDR2 FQGTGA come from the germline V gene. Trimming took off 5 bases at V and 3 bases at J, with 28 bases between the two ends. In DNA, the CDR3 is TGTGCCAGCAGCCCGTGCCTCACCACAGGTCTGCCCACGGCTAATGAAAAACTGTTTTTT. Its translation: CASSPCLTTGLPTANEKLFF. The variable domain in full, with the rest retrieved from reference TRBV7-3 and TRBJ1-4, is GAGVSQTPSNKVTEKGKYVELRCDPISGHTALYWYRQSLGQGPEFLIYFQGTGAADDSGLPNDRFFAVRPEGSVSTLKIQRTERGDSAVYLCASSPCLTTGLPTANEKLFFGSGTQLSVL.

V usage is TRBV30 and J usage is TRBJ2-2, with a weak D call TRBD1 (6 bases). CDR1 and CDR2 (germline): GTSNPN, SVGIG (reference sequence). The CDR3 sequence is 13 residues long. Deletions cut 6 bases from V and 4 bases from J, with 12 bases between. This CDR3 reads CACLVGATGELFF. CDR3 DNA sequence: TGTGCCTGCCTGGTGGGGGCCACCGGGGAGCTGTTTTTT.

The J gene is TRBJ2-6, the V gene TRBV6-5; 7 bases match TRBD2. The CDR3 length is 13 residues. Germline V gene lookup returns CDR1 MNHEY and CDR2 SVGAGI. V lost 11 bases to trimming and J lost 0 bases; unmatched junction nucleotides: 1. CDR3 sequence (DNA): TGTGCCTGCGGGGGCTCTGGGGCCAACGTCCTGACTTTC. This codes for CACGGSGANVLTF.

V usage is TRBV28 and J usage is TRBJ1-2; tentative D call: TRBD1 (5 bases). Per the germline V gene, CDR1 is MDHEN and CDR2 is SYDVKM. Trimming removed 5 bases from V and 2 bases from J, with 12 bases in between. The CDR3 covers 14 residues. The CDR3 region has the DNA TGTGCCAGCAGTCTCTCGACAGAAAACTATGGCTACACCTTC. Amino acids: CASSLSTENYGYTF.

This clone was recorded once. This sequence joins TRBV19 and TRBJ1-1; D ambiguous. CDR3 length: 14 residues. Trimming took off 5 bases at V and 5 bases at J, with 15 bases between the two ends. The germline V gene has CDR1 LNHDA and CDR2 SQIVND (reference sequence). The CDR3 bases are TGTGCCAGTAGTCCTCGAATGGGCGAGACTGAAGCTTTCTTT. This encodes CASSPRMGETEAFF.

Only a few counts were recorded for this clone. The V call is TRBV9, the J call TRBJ2-2; TRBD2 matches at 9 bases. The length of the CDR3 is 15 residues. V shed 0 bases and J 8 bases; nucleotides not matched to a gene: 5. Germline CDR1 and CDR2: SGDLS and YYNGEE. The CDR3 loop reads CASSVGGRGFGELFF. The CDR3 region has the DNA TGTGCCAGCAGCGTAGGCGGGAGGGGTTTTGGGGAGCTGTTTTTT. Based on the CDR3 plus reference TRBV9 and TRBJ2-2, the full variable domain is DSGVTQTPKHLITATGQRVTLRCSPRSGDLSVYWYQQSLDQGLQFLIQYYNGEERAKGNILERFSAQQFPDLHSELNLSSLELGDSALYFCASSVGGRGFGELFFGEGSRLTVL.

The chain combines TRBV6-5 with TRBJ1-2; 9 positions agree with TRBD1. The J segment lost 8 bases and the V segment lost 5 bases, leaving 12 bases of the junction unmatched. The CDR3 has 15 residues. Germline CDR1 MNHEY, CDR2 SVGAGI. CDR3 nucleotide sequence: TGTGCCAGCAGTCGCACAACCAGACAGGGGGGCGGCTACACCTTC. Translating it yields CASSRTTRQGGGYTF.

The chain employs TRBV10-3 and TRBJ1-6; 8 bases fit TRBD1. The germline V gene has CDR1 ENHRY and CDR2 SYGVKD. This CDR3 contains 15 residues. J lost 9 bases, V lost 0 bases, and 4 bases had no gene match. CDR3 amino acids: CAISESDREGSPLHF. The CDR3, as DNA: TGTGCCATCAGTGAGTCGGACAGGGAGGGTTCACCCCTCCACTTT.

This clone was found a few times. The rearrangement uses TRBV12-2 and TRBJ1-3; the table's D call, TRBD1, was not checked against the DNA. TRBV12-2 is designated a pseudogene. The CDR3 has 15 residues. The CDR3 region has the DNA TGTGCAAGTCGCTTAGCGACAGCCCCTGGAAACACCATATATTTT. Protein sequence: CASRLATAPGNTIYF.